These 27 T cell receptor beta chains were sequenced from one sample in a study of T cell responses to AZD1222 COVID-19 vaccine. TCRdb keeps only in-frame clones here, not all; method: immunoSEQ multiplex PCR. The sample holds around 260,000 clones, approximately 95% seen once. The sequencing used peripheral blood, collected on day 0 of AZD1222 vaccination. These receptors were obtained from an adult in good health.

The CDR3 nucleotides are TGTGCCAGCTCACCCTGGCTAGCGGGAGGGCCGTACAATGAGCAGTTCTTC. It is translated as CASSPWLAGGPYNEQFF. V is TRBV18 and J is TRBJ2-1; 12 bases map to TRBD2. The CDR3 totals 17 residues. V was clipped by 3 bases and J by 4 bases; unmatched bases: 7. In germline, CDR1 is KGHSH, CDR2 LQKENI.

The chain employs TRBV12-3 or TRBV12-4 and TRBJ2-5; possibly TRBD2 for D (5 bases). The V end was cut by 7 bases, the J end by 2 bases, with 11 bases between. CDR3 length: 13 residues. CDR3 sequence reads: CASTSDLQETQYF. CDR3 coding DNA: TGTGCCAGCACCTCGGACTTACAAGAGACCCAGTACTTC.

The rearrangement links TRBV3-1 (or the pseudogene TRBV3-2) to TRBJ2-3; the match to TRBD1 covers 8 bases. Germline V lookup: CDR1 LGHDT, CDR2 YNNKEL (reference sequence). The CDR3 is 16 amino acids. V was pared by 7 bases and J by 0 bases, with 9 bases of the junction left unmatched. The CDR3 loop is CASMTGANTSTDTQYF. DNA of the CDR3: TGTGCCAGCATGACAGGGGCGAATACTAGCACAGATACGCAGTATTTT.

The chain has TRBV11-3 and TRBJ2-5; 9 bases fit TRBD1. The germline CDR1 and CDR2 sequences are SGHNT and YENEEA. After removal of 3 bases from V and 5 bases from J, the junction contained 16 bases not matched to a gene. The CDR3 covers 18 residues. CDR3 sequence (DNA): TGTGCCAGCAGCTTCCCTCTTCAAATCCGACAGGGGGAGGAGACCCAGTACTTC. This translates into CASSFPLQIRQGEETQYF.

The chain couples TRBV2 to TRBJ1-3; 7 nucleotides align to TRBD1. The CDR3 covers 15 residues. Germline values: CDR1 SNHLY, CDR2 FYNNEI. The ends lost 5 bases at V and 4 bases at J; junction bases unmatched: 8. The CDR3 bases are TGTGCCAGCAGTATATTAGACAGGGCCGGAAACACCATATATTTT. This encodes CASSILDRAGNTIYF. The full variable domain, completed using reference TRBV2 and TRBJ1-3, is EPEVTQTPSHQVTQMGQEVILRCVPISNHLYFYWYRQILGQKVEFLVSFYNNEISEKSEIFDDQFSVERPDGSNFTLKIRSTKLEDSAMYFCASSILDRAGNTIYFGEGSWLTVV.

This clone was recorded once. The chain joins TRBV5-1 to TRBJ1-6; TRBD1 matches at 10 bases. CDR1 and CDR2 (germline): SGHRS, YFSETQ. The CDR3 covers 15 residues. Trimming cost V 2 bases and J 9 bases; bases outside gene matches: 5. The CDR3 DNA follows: TGCGCCAGCAGCTTCAGACAGGGGGCAGGTTCACCCCTCCACTTT. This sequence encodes CASSFRQGAGSPLHF.

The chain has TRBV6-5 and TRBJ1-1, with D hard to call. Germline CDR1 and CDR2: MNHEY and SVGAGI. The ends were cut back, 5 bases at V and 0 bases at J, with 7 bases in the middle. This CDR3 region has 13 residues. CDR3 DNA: TGTGCCAGCAGTACCACATTGAACACTGAAGCTTTCTTT. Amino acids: CASSTTLNTEAFF.

The CDR3 nucleotides read TGTGCCAGCAGCTGGCAGGGCCCCGGGGCCAACGTCCTGACTTTC. Translation gives CASSWQGPGANVLTF. V is TRBV3-1 (or the pseudogene TRBV3-2) and J is TRBJ2-6; a possible D gene is TRBD1 (5 bases). Germline V gene sequence: CDR1 LGHDT, CDR2 YNNKEL (reference sequence). The CDR3 totals 15 residues. V gave up 5 bases and J gave up 4 bases, with 12 bases separating them.

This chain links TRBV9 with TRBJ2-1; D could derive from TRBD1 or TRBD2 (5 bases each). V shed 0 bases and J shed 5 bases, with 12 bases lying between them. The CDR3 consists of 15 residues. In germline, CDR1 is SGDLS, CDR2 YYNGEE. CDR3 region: CASSVGEGPNNEQFF. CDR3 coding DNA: TGTGCCAGCAGCGTAGGAGAGGGACCGAACAATGAGCAGTTCTTC. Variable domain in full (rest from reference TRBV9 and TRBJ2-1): DSGVTQTPKHLITATGQRVTLRCSPRSGDLSVYWYQQSLDQGLQFLIQYYNGEERAKGNILERFSAQQFPDLHSELNLSSLELGDSALYFCASSVGEGPNNEQFFGPGTRLTVL.

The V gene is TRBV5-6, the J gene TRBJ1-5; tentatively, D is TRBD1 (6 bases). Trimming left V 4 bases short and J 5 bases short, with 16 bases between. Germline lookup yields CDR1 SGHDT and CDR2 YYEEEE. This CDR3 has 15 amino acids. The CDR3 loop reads CASSASGTPDQPQHF. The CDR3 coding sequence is TGTGCCAGCAGCGCCTCCGGGACACCGGATCAGCCCCAGCATTTT.

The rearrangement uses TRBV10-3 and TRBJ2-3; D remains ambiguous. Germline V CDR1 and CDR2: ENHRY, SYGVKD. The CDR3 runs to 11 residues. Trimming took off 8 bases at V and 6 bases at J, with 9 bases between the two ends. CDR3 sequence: CAIRLGDTQYF. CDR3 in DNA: TGTGCCATCCGATTGGGGGATACGCAGTATTTT.

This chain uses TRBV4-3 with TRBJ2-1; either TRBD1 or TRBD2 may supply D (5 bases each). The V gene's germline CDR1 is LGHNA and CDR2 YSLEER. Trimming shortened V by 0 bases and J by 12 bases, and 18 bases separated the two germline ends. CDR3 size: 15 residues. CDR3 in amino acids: CASSQDPGRDVGQFF. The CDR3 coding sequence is TGCGCCAGCAGCCAAGATCCGGGACGAGACGTGGGGCAGTTCTTC.

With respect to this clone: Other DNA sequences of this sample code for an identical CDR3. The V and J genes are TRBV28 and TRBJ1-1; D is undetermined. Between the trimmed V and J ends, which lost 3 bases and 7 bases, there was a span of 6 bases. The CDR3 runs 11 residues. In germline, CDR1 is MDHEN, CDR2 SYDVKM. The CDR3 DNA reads TGTGCCAGCAGTTTGGGGTATGAAGCTTTCTTT. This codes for CASSLGYEAFF. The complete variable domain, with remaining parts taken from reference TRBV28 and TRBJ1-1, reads DVKVTQSSRYLVKRTGEKVFLECVQDMDHENMFWYRQDPGLGLRLIYFSYDVKMKEKGDIPEGYSVSREKKERFSLILESASTNQTSMYLCASSLGYEAFFGQGTRLTVV.

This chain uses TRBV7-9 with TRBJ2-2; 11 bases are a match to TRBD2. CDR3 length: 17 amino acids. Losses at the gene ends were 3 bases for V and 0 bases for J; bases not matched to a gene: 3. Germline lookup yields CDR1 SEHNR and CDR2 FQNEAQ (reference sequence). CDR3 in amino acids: CASSFALAGANTGELFF. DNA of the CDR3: TGTGCCAGCAGCTTTGCACTAGCGGGGGCGAACACCGGGGAGCTGTTTTTT.

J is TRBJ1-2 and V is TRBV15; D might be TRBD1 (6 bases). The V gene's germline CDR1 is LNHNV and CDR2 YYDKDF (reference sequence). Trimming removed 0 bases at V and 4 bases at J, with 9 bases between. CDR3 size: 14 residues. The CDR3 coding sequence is TGTGCCACCAGCAGAGATCTACAGGGCTATGGCTACACCTTC. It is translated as CATSRDLQGYGYTF. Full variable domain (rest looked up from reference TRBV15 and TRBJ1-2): DAMVIQNPRYQVTQFGKPVTLSCSQTLNHNVMYWYQQKSSQAPKLLFHYYDKDFNNEADTPDNFQSRRPNTSFCFLDIRSPGLGDTAMYLCATSRDLQGYGYTFGSGTRLTVV.

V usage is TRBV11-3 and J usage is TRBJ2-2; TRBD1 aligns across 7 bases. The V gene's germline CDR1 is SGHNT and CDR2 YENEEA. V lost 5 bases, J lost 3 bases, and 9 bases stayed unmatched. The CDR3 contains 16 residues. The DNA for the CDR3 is TGTGCCAGCAGCGTAGGGGTTACAGGGGACACCGGGGAGCTGTTTTTT. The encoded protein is CASSVGVTGDTGELFF.

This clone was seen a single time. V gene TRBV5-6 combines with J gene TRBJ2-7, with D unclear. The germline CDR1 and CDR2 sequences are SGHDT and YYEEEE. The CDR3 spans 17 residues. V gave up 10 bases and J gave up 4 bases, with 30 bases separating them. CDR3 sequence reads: CAPRSRFGPRRRYEQYF. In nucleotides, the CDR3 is TGTGCCCCCAGAAGCCGATTTGGTCCACGTCGCAGATACGAGCAGTACTTC. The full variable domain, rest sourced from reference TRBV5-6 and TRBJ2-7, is DAGVTQSPTHLIKTRGQQVTLRCSPKSGHDTVSWYQQALGQGPQFIFQYYEEEERQRGNFPDRFSGHQFPNYSSELNVNALLLGDSALYLCAPRSRFGPRRRYEQYFGPGTRLTVT.

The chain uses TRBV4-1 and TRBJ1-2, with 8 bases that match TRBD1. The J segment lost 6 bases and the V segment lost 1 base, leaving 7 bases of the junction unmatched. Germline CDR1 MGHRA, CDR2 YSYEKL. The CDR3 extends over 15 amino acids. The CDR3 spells CASSQGGRGQHGYTF. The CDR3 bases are TGCGCCAGCAGCCAAGGTGGCAGGGGGCAGCATGGCTACACCTTC.

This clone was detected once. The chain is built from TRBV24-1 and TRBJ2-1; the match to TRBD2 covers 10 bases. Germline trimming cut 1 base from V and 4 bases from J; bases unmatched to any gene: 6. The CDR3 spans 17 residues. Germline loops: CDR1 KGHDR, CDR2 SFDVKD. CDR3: CATSDFQTSGLYNEQFF. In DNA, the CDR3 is TGTGCCACCAGTGATTTTCAGACTAGCGGGCTTTACAATGAGCAGTTCTTC.

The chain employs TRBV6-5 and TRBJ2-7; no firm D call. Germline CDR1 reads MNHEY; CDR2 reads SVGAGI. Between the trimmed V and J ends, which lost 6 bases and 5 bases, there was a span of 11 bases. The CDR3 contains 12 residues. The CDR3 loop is CASRLRTDEQYF. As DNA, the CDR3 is TGTGCCAGCAGGCTCAGGACGGACGAGCAGTACTTC.

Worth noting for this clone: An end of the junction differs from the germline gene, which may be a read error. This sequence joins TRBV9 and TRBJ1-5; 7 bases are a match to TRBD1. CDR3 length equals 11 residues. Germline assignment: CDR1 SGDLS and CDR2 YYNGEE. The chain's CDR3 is CPTGVCQPQHF. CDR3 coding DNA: TGCCCTACAGGGGTTTGTCAGCCCCAGCATTTT.

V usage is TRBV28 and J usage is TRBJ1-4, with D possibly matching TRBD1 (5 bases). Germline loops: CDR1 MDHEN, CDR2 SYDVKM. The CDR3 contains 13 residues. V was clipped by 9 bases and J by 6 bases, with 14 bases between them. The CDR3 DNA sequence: TGTGCCAGTGGGACGCAGGGTGATGAAAAACTGTTTTTT. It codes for CASGTQGDEKLFF.

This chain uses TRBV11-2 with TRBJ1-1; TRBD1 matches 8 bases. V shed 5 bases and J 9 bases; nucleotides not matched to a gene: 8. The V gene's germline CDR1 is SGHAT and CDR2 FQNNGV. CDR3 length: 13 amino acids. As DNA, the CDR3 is TGTGCCAGCAGCGCGGGACAGGTGTCGAAAGCTTTCTTT. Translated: CASSAGQVSKAFF.

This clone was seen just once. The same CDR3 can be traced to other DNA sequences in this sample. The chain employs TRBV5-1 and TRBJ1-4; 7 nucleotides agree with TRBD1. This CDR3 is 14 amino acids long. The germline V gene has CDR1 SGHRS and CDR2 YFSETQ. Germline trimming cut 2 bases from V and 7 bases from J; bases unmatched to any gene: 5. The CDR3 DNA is TGCGCCAGCAGCTTAGAGGGGGCAGGTGAAAAACTGTTTTTT. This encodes CASSLEGAGEKLFF.

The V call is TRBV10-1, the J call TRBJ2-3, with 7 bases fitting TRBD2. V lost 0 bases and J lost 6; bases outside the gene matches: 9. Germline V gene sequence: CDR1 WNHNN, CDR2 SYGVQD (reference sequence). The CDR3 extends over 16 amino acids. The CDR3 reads CASSESKRGLRDTQYF. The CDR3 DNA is TGCGCCAGCAGTGAGTCGAAGCGGGGCCTCCGGGATACGCAGTATTTT.

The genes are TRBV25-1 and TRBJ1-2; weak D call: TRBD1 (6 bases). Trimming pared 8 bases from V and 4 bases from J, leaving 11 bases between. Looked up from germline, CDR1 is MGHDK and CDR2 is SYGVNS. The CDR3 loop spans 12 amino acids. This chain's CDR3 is CASGGGGYGYTF. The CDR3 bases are TGTGCCAGCGGAGGAGGGGGCTATGGCTACACCTTC.

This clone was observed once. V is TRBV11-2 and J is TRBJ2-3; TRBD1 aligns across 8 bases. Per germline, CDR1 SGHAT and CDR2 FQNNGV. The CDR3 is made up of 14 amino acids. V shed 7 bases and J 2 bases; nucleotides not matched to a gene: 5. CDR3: CASTTGVTTDTQYF. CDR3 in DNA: TGTGCCAGCACGACAGGGGTGACCACAGATACGCAGTATTTT.